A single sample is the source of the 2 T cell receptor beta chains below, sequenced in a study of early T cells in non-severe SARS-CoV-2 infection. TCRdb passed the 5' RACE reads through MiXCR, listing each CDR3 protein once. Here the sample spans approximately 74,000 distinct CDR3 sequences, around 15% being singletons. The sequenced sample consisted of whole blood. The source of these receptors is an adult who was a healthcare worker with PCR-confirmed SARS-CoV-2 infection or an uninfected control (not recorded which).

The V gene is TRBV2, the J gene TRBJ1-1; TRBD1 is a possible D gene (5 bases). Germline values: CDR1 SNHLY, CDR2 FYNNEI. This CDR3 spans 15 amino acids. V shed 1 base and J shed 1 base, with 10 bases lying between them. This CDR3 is CASSEGTPRNTEAFF. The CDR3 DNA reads TGTGCCAGCAGTGAAGGGACACCTAGGAACACTGAAGCTTTCTTT.

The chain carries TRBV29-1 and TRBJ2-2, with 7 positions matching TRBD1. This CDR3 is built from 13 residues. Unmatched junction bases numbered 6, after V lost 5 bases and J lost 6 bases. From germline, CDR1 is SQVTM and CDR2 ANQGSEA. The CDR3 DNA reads TGCAGCGTTACTAAAACAGGGGCCGGGGAGCTGTTTTTT. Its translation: CSVTKTGAGELFF.